This is a list of T cell receptor beta chains from one sample in a study of T cell changes during pregnancy in multiple sclerosis. Data came from immunoSEQ multiplex PCR; TCRdb stores just in-frame clones and leaves some out. The sample consists of 70,000 to 80,000 clones, about nine tenths of them appearing once. Material: CD4+ T cells from peripheral blood mononuclear cells, obtained before pregnancy. These receptors were taken from a female donor with multiple sclerosis, enrolled in a pregnancy study. Each CDR3 is given with its conserved first and last residue. Each record gives: clone size, CDR3 length, D gene, J gene, V gene, CDR3 DNA, CDR3 protein. The D gene is left open where the match is weak. Some rows mark clone size as missing; the rest say once, few, many or name a class of expanded clone.

clone_size: few; cdr3_length: 15; d_call: -; j_call: TRBJ1-2; v_call: TRBV27; cdr3_nt: TGTGCCAGCAGTGACGCGTGGGGCGACATTAATGGCTACACCTTC; cdr3_aa: CASSDAWGDINGYTF
clone_size: -; cdr3_length: 14; d_call: -; j_call: TRBJ2-5; v_call: TRBV10-3; cdr3_nt: TGTGCCATCCGCCAAAGACAGTCGGGAGAGACCCAGTACTTC; cdr3_aa: CAIRQRQSGETQYF
clone_size: -; cdr3_length: 16; d_call: -; j_call: TRBJ1-2; v_call: TRBV19; cdr3_nt: TGTGCCAGTAAGCCGGGAGGACTTACCTTGAACTATGGCTACACCTTC; cdr3_aa: CASKPGGLTLNYGYTF
clone_size: -; cdr3_length: 15; d_call: -; j_call: TRBJ2-2; v_call: TRBV19; cdr3_nt: TGTGCCAGTAGTATAGATCGGGTTTTCACCGGGGAGCTGTTTTTT; cdr3_aa: CASSIDRVFTGELFF
clone_size: -; cdr3_length: 16; d_call: -; j_call: TRBJ2-3; v_call: TRBV6-6; cdr3_nt: TGTGCCAGCAGTTACGGACTTTCCGATACCACAGATACGCAGTATTTT; cdr3_aa: CASSYGLSDTTDTQYF
clone_size: -; cdr3_length: 14; d_call: TRBD1; j_call: TRBJ2-3; v_call: TRBV27; cdr3_nt: TGTGCCAGCAGTTACGGGACAGATGGAGATACGCAGTATTTT; cdr3_aa: CASSYGTDGDTQYF
clone_size: few; cdr3_length: 14; d_call: TRBD1; j_call: TRBJ1-6; v_call: TRBV6-4; cdr3_nt: TGTGCCAGCAGTGAGGACAGGGGTGGTTCACCCCTCCACTTT; cdr3_aa: CASSEDRGGSPLHF
clone_size: -; cdr3_length: 14; d_call: TRBD2; j_call: TRBJ2-5; v_call: TRBV7-3; cdr3_nt: TGTGCCAGCAGCTTCGGCGGGAGGAAAGAGACCCAGTACTTC; cdr3_aa: CASSFGGRKETQYF
clone_size: -; cdr3_length: 15; d_call: -; j_call: TRBJ1-1; v_call: TRBV6-5; cdr3_nt: TGTGCCAGCAGTTACTTCGTGGGGCAGGACACTGAAGCTTTCTTT; cdr3_aa: CASSYFVGQDTEAFF
clone_size: few; cdr3_length: 16; d_call: TRBD1; j_call: TRBJ1-5; v_call: TRBV27; cdr3_nt: TGTGCCAGCAGCCGCACCACAGGGGTGGGCAATCAGCCCCAGCATTTT; cdr3_aa: CASSRTTGVGNQPQHF
clone_size: -; cdr3_length: 14; d_call: TRBD2; j_call: TRBJ2-7; v_call: TRBV2; cdr3_nt: TGTGCCAGCAAACTAGCGGATTATTCCTACGAGCAGTACTTC; cdr3_aa: CASKLADYSYEQYF
clone_size: once; cdr3_length: 15; d_call: -; j_call: TRBJ2-1; v_call: TRBV19; cdr3_nt: TGTGCCAGTAGTATCCCAGGGATCTCCTACAATGAGCAGTTCTTC; cdr3_aa: CASSIPGISYNEQFF
clone_size: -; cdr3_length: 17; d_call: -; j_call: TRBJ1-1; v_call: TRBV14; cdr3_nt: TGTGCCAGCAGCTTCGACATACCGGGGGTCCCGAACACTGAAGCTTTCTTT; cdr3_aa: CASSFDIPGVPNTEAFF
clone_size: -; cdr3_length: 17; d_call: TRBD1; j_call: TRBJ2-7; v_call: TRBV18; cdr3_nt: TGTGCCAGCTCACCACCCCGGGGACAGGGTAACTCCTACGAGCAGTACTTC; cdr3_aa: CASSPPRGQGNSYEQYF
clone_size: -; cdr3_length: 15; d_call: -; j_call: TRBJ2-1; v_call: TRBV6-6; cdr3_nt: TGTGCCAGCAGTACTGCGGGAAGAACCTACAATGAGCAGTTCTTC; cdr3_aa: CASSTAGRTYNEQFF
clone_size: many; cdr3_length: 14; d_call: -; j_call: TRBJ2-7; v_call: TRBV5-1; cdr3_nt: TGCGCCAGCAGCTTGGTGCCGGGCTCCTACGAGCAGTACTTC; cdr3_aa: CASSLVPGSYEQYF
clone_size: -; cdr3_length: 15; d_call: -; j_call: TRBJ1-2; v_call: TRBV30; cdr3_nt: TGTGCCTGGAGTGTGACTGGCAGAACTAACTATGGCTACACCTTC; cdr3_aa: CAWSVTGRTNYGYTF
clone_size: -; cdr3_length: 15; d_call: TRBD1; j_call: TRBJ2-2; v_call: TRBV10-3; cdr3_nt: TGTGCCATCACTTCGACAGGGGGCAACACCGGGGAGCTGTTTTTT; cdr3_aa: CAITSTGGNTGELFF
clone_size: -; cdr3_length: 14; d_call: TRBD2; j_call: TRBJ2-7; v_call: TRBV25-1; cdr3_nt: TGTGCCAGCAGTGTACTAGCGGGAGGGCCCAGGCAGTACTTC; cdr3_aa: CASSVLAGGPRQYF
clone_size: -; cdr3_length: 11; d_call: -; j_call: TRBJ2-7; v_call: TRBV20-1; cdr3_nt: TGCAGTGCCGGCAGGGGTGGGGAGCAGTACTTC; cdr3_aa: CSAGRGGEQYF
clone_size: -; cdr3_length: 16; d_call: TRBD2; j_call: TRBJ2-5; v_call: TRBV2; cdr3_nt: TGTGCCAGCAGTGAAGCTTTAGCGGGGTACAGGGAGACCCAGTACTTC; cdr3_aa: CASSEALAGYRETQYF
clone_size: -; cdr3_length: 12; d_call: -; j_call: TRBJ1-4; v_call: TRBV29-1; cdr3_nt: TGCAGCGCCACCCAGGGGACGGAAAAACTGTTTTTT; cdr3_aa: CSATQGTEKLFF
clone_size: -; cdr3_length: 14; d_call: TRBD1; j_call: TRBJ1-2; v_call: TRBV7-4; cdr3_nt: TGTGCCAGCAGCTTTAGGGACAGCCACTATGGCTACACCTTC; cdr3_aa: CASSFRDSHYGYTF
clone_size: -; cdr3_length: 15; d_call: -; j_call: TRBJ1-6; v_call: TRBV5-6; cdr3_nt: TGTGCCAGCAGCGCAGACACTAGGGCCTGGGCTCACCTCCACTTT; cdr3_aa: CASSADTRAWAHLHF
clone_size: -; cdr3_length: 16; d_call: -; j_call: TRBJ2-7; v_call: TRBV11-2; cdr3_nt: TGTGCCAGCAGCTTAGATAGGCGGTCAGGGTTCAACGAGCAGTACTTC; cdr3_aa: CASSLDRRSGFNEQYF
clone_size: -; cdr3_length: 13; d_call: -; j_call: TRBJ1-2; v_call: TRBV29-1; cdr3_nt: TGCAGCGTAAACAGGGAAGCTAACTATGGCTACACCTTC; cdr3_aa: CSVNREANYGYTF
clone_size: -; cdr3_length: 15; d_call: -; j_call: TRBJ2-2; v_call: TRBV6-1; cdr3_nt: TGTGCCAGCAGTGCGAACGCGGGGGCCCCCGGGGAGCTGTTTTTT; cdr3_aa: CASSANAGAPGELFF
clone_size: -; cdr3_length: 13; d_call: -; j_call: TRBJ1-5; v_call: TRBV10-3; cdr3_nt: TGTGCCACCCACAGGGATGACAATCAGCCCCAGCATTTT; cdr3_aa: CATHRDDNQPQHF
clone_size: few; cdr3_length: 16; d_call: TRBD1; j_call: TRBJ2-2; v_call: TRBV7-9; cdr3_nt: TGTGCCAGCAGCTCCACAGGGGACAGATCGGCCGGGGAGCTGTTTTTT; cdr3_aa: CASSSTGDRSAGELFF
clone_size: -; cdr3_length: 16; d_call: -; j_call: TRBJ1-3; v_call: TRBV9; cdr3_nt: TGTGCCAGCAGCGGTACAGGGTTTGGTCCTGGAAACACCATATATTTT; cdr3_aa: CASSGTGFGPGNTIYF